The 25 T cell receptor beta chains below were found in one sample sequenced in a study of PD-1 blockade in classical Hodgkin lymphoma (dated by TCRdb to 2018 to 2020). This sample's time point label indicates: cycle 4 day 1 (C4D1), after more than five weeks of nivolumab. All trial patients had relapsed after autologous stem cell transplantation, with cohorts A, B and C differing in prior brentuximab vedotin exposure. Library generation was performed with the immunoSEQ multiplex PCR assay. TCRdb re-hosts the immuneACCESS table, in-frame sequences only. Its copies lack some clones; in the studies checked, an unresolved V gene accounts for under half of them, and the cause for the rest is not known. For this sample the table gives more than 15,000 clones, of which 83% were detected only once. The ten largest clonotypes hold approximately 15% of the sample. The material sequenced was peripheral blood mononuclear cells (PBMCs), taken before the fourth cycle of nivolumab. These receptors originate from a human donor with classical Hodgkin lymphoma.

The chain links TRBV2 to TRBJ1-2, with D tentatively TRBD1 (6 bases). The germline V gene encodes CDR1 SNHLY and CDR2 FYNNEI. Trimming took off 7 bases at V and 2 bases at J, with 11 bases between the two ends. The CDR3 runs to 13 residues. This chain's CDR3 is CASTRQENYGYTF. CDR3 coding DNA: TGTGCCAGCACCAGACAGGAAAACTATGGCTACACCTTC.

This clone was observed once. The chain is built from TRBV5-5 and TRBJ2-2, with D perhaps matching TRBD1 (6 bases). Trimming removed 1 base from V and 5 bases from J, with 12 bases in between. Germline CDR1 SGHKS, CDR2 YYEKEE (reference sequence). This CDR3 is 15 amino acids long. The CDR3 sequence is CASSLLQGPTGELFF. CDR3 DNA sequence: TGTGCCAGCAGCTTGCTGCAGGGGCCAACCGGGGAGCTGTTTTTT.

This clone came up a few times. V is TRBV5-1 and J is TRBJ1-1; TRBD1 matches 8 bases. The length of the CDR3 is 14 residues. Germline V lookup: CDR1 SGHRS, CDR2 YFSETQ. Unmatched junction bases numbered 7, after V lost 2 bases and J lost 7 bases. DNA for the CDR3: TGCGCCAGCAGCTTAATTCTCGGGACAGGTGAAGCTTTCTTT. Translating gives CASSLILGTGEAFF.

This chain connects TRBV19 to TRBJ1-2; TRBD1 is a possible D gene (6 bases). Trimming took off 10 bases at V and 4 bases at J, with 19 bases between the two ends. Looked up from germline, CDR1 is LNHDA and CDR2 is SQIVND (reference sequence). CDR3 size: 14 residues. The CDR3 region is CATRTGTATYGYTF. DNA of the CDR3: TGTGCCACCCGAACAGGGACGGCAACCTATGGCTACACCTTC. The full variable domain, with the rest looked up from reference TRBV19 and TRBJ1-2, is DGGITQSPKYLFRKEGQNVTLSCEQNLNHDAMYWYRQDPGQGLRLIYYSQIVNDFQKGDIAEGYSVSREKKESFPLTVTSAQKNPTAFYLCATRTGTATYGYTFGSGTRLTVV.

This clone was detected only a few times. The chain has TRBV7-9 and TRBJ1-1; 7 bases map to TRBD1. Germline CDR1 is SEHNR and CDR2 is FQNEAQ (reference sequence). The CDR3 is 14 residues long. With 6 bases clipped from V and 3 bases from J, the junction kept 7 bases outside the gene matches. The CDR3 reads CASRQTGSDTEAFF. DNA for the CDR3: TGTGCCAGCAGACAGACAGGGTCGGACACTGAAGCTTTCTTT.

V is TRBV18 and J is TRBJ1-3; D unresolved. This CDR3 has 16 residues. Trimming stripped 6 bases from V and 0 bases from J, with 15 bases between. CDR1 is KGHSH, CDR2 LQKENI, per germline. The CDR3 reads CASSPSGPLSGNTIYF. CDR3 bases: TGTGCCAGCTCCCCCTCCGGGCCCCTCTCTGGAAACACCATATATTTT.

The J gene is TRBJ2-2, the V gene TRBV6-6, with D hard to call. Trimming left V 9 bases short and J 7 bases short, with 9 bases between. The germline V gene has CDR1 MNHNY and CDR2 SVGAGI (reference sequence). The CDR3 spans 11 residues. CDR3 DNA: TGTGCCAGTATGTCGGTCGGGGAGCTGTTTTTT. Translation: CASMSVGELFF.

This clone was seen a few times. J is TRBJ1-5 and V is TRBV12-5; no clear D. Trimming cost V 7 bases and J 2 bases, with 12 bases left between them. The germline V gene encodes CDR1 LGHNT and CDR2 FRNRAP. The CDR3 loop spans 14 amino acids. The CDR3 DNA sequence: TGTGCTAGTGTCCCCTCTGGGGGCAATCAGCCCCAGCATTTT. It codes for CASVPSGGNQPQHF. The full variable domain, rest sourced from reference TRBV12-5 and TRBJ1-5, is DARVTQTPRHKVTEMGQEVTMRCQPILGHNTVFWYRQTMMQGLELLAYFRNRAPLDDSGMPKDRFSAEMPDATLATLKIQPSEPRDSAVYFCASVPSGGNQPQHFGDGTRLSIL.

The sample holds one count of this clone. This chain links TRBV15 with TRBJ1-1; D might be TRBD1 (6 bases). CDR1 and CDR2 from the germline V gene are LNHNV and YYDKDF (reference sequence). The CDR3 spans 15 residues. Trimming took off 3 bases at V and 5 bases at J, with 16 bases between the two ends. This CDR3 reads CATSSSLGGGTEAFF. In DNA, the CDR3 is TGTGCCACCAGCAGTTCCCTAGGGGGGGGGACTGAAGCTTTCTTT.

J is TRBJ2-2 and V is TRBV5-1; 12 bases match TRBD2. Trimming took 4 bases from V and 4 from J; bases not matched to a gene: 2. Germline assignment: CDR1 SGHRS and CDR2 YFSETQ. CDR3 length: 15 residues. CDR3 DNA sequence: TGCGCCAGCAGCGGACTAGCGGGGAGCACCGGGGAGCTGTTTTTT. Residues: CASSGLAGSTGELFF.

The chain carries TRBV4-3 and TRBJ1-2, with 11 nucleotides matching TRBD1. The CDR3 loop spans 16 amino acids. Per the germline V gene, CDR1 is LGHNA and CDR2 is YSLEER. V gave up 2 bases and J gave up 9 bases; unmatched junction bases: 11. CDR3 protein: CASSQYGTGGLWSYTF. CDR3 in DNA: TGCGCCAGCAGCCAATACGGGACAGGGGGACTATGGAGCTACACCTTC.

The rearrangement joins TRBV5-1 to TRBJ1-3; D is unclear. V gave up 0 bases and J gave up 4 bases, with 8 bases separating them. The CDR3 spans 14 residues. Germline CDR1 reads SGHRS; CDR2 reads YFSETQ. CDR3 coding DNA: TGCGCCAGCAGCTTGGGAAATGACGGAAACACCATATATTTT. Its translation is CASSLGNDGNTIYF.

This chain links TRBV6-1 with TRBJ2-3; tentatively, D is TRBD1 (5 bases). Trimming cost V 5 bases and J 5 bases, with 11 bases left between them. Germline V gene data show CDR1 as MNHNS and CDR2 as SASEGT. The CDR3 covers 13 residues. The CDR3 is CASSNNQGDTQYF. The CDR3 DNA follows: TGTGCCAGCAGTAATAACCAGGGAGATACGCAGTATTTT.

This sequence joins TRBV5-1 and TRBJ2-5; TRBD1 is a possible D gene (5 bases). This CDR3 has 13 residues. Trimming cost V 5 bases and J 1 base, with 9 bases left between them. Germline V gene lookup returns CDR1 SGHRS and CDR2 YFSETQ. CDR3 loop: CASRLGAQETQYF. The CDR3 DNA reads as TGCGCCAGCAGGTTAGGGGCCCAAGAGACCCAGTACTTC.

The chain couples TRBV6-6 to TRBJ2-3; tentatively, D is TRBD1 (5 bases). Per germline, CDR1 MNHNY and CDR2 SVGAGI (reference sequence). Trimming stripped 6 bases from V and 3 bases from J, with 10 bases between. This CDR3 is 13 amino acids long. This chain's CDR3 is CASSPRVTDTQYF. As DNA, the CDR3 is TGTGCCAGCAGCCCCAGGGTTACAGATACGCAGTATTTT.

The chain joins TRBV7-8 to TRBJ2-7; 9 bases line up with TRBD1. CDR1 is SGHVS, CDR2 FQNEAQ, per germline. The CDR3 covers 15 residues. J was trimmed by 2 bases and V by 1 base; bases with no gene match: 3. This CDR3 is CASSLGTGGPYEQYF. CDR3 nucleotide sequence: TGTGCCAGCAGCTTAGGTACAGGGGGCCCCTACGAGCAGTACTTC. The full variable domain, its missing parts supplied by reference TRBV7-8 and TRBJ2-7, is GAGVSQSPRYKVAKRGQDVALRCDPISGHVSLFWYQQALGQGPEFLTYFQNEAQLDKSGLPSDRFFAERPEGSVSTLKIQRTQQEDSAVYLCASSLGTGGPYEQYFGPGTRLTVT.

Only a few counts were recorded for this clone. The chain joins TRBV7-2 to TRBJ2-7; TRBD2 might be the D (5 bases). Germline CDR1 is SGHTA and CDR2 is FQGNSA. Trimming pared 4 bases from V and 7 bases from J, leaving 14 bases between. This CDR3 spans 13 amino acids. CDR3 bases: TGTGCCAGCAGCTACGACTCCCCGGGGGAGCAGTACTTC. It translates to CASSYDSPGEQYF.

The V and J genes are TRBV5-1 and TRBJ2-7; 12 bases line up with TRBD2. CDR1 is SGHRS and CDR2 is YFSETQ in the germline V gene. CDR3 length: 16 residues. After removal of 0 bases from V and 2 bases from J, the junction contained 3 bases not matched to a gene. The CDR3 DNA reads as TGCGCCAGCAGCTTGGATGCTAGCGGGGGGGCCTACGAGCAGTACTTC. This encodes CASSLDASGGAYEQYF.

V and J are TRBV5-1 and TRBJ1-4; TRBD1 might be the D (5 bases). The length of the CDR3 is 15 residues. CDR1 is SGHRS, CDR2 YFSETQ, per germline. Trimming removed 0 bases at V and 4 bases at J, with 10 bases between. The CDR3 DNA is TGCGCCAGCAGCTTGGCCGGGGGGGATAATGAAAAACTGTTTTTT. This sequence encodes CASSLAGGDNEKLFF.

The chain has TRBV4-3 and TRBJ2-7; D is perhaps TRBD1 (5 bases). The germline V gene has CDR1 LGHNA and CDR2 YSLEER. Trimming took off 1 base at V and 6 bases at J, with 16 bases between the two ends. The CDR3 has 15 amino acids. CDR3 in amino acids: CASSQARGNGFEQYF. CDR3 DNA: TGCGCCAGCAGCCAAGCTAGGGGCAACGGGTTCGAGCAGTACTTC.

The chain joins TRBV18 to TRBJ2-7; 8 bases agree with TRBD2. V shed 3 bases and J 1 base; nucleotides not matched to a gene: 5. This CDR3 contains 15 residues. The germline V gene encodes CDR1 KGHSH and CDR2 LQKENI. CDR3 nucleotide sequence: TGTGCCAGCTCACCGTCCGGGGGGGGATCCTACGAGCAGTACTTC. It specifies CASSPSGGGSYEQYF.

The CDR3 loop is CSVESLYDIADTQYF. DNA for the CDR3: TGCAGCGTTGAGTCTCTCTACGACATAGCTGATACGCAGTATTTT. The chain combines TRBV29-1 with TRBJ2-3; D not resolved. Trimming cost V 3 bases and J 6 bases, with 19 bases left between them. CDR1 is SQVTM and CDR2 is ANQGSEA in the germline V gene. The CDR3 contains 15 residues.

J is TRBJ1-1 and V is TRBV25-1; D is uncertain. V was cut by 0 bases and J by 8 bases, with 7 bases left in between. This CDR3 contains 12 residues. Germline CDR1 is MGHDK and CDR2 is SYGVNS. The DNA for the CDR3 is TGTGCCAGCAGTGAATATGAGGCGGAAGCTTTCTTT. Translation gives CASSEYEAEAFF.

In the case of this clone: Sequence at one end of the junction differs from germline and may be a read error. V and J are TRBV27 and TRBJ1-2, with TRBD1 matching 8 bases. The CDR3 is made up of 13 amino acids. Looked up from germline, CDR1 is MNHEY and CDR2 is SMNVEV (reference sequence). The CDR3 bases are TGTGCCAGCAGGCTAGGACAGGGCTATGGCCACACCTTC. It specifies CASRLGQGYGHTF.

The gene calls are TRBV4-1 and TRBJ1-2, with 9 positions matching TRBD1. The CDR3 runs to 15 residues. With 3 bases clipped from V and 2 bases from J, the junction kept 4 bases outside the gene matches. Per the germline V gene, CDR1 is MGHRA and CDR2 is YSYEKL. The CDR3, as DNA: TGCGCCAGCAGCCACGGACAGGGGACCAACTATGGCTACACCTTC. This codes for CASSHGQGTNYGYTF.